The clone carrying this T cell receptor (beta chain) was recorded once. The data stem from a study of blood T cell repertoires in COVID-19. In the study overall: Samples representing acute and convalescent COVID-19 were sourced from the United States, Italy and Spain.

V dropped 4 bases and J dropped 4; count of bases not matched to a gene: 2. The CDR3 length is 13 residues. Germline CDR1 reads LGHDT; CDR2 reads YNNKEL (reference sequence). Here immunoSEQ multiplex PCR was the method, and the copy in TCRdb shows in-frame clones only, minus some. The table has tens of thousands of clones, approximately 86% seen once. This TCR was sampled from a man aged 45-65 years with active COVID-19. The material sequenced was peripheral blood. This chain joins TRBV3-1 (or the pseudogene TRBV3-2) and TRBJ2-5; 8 nucleotides align to TRBD2. The chain's CDR3 is CASSRLASETQYF. As DNA, the CDR3 is TGTGCCAGCAGCCGACTAGCGTCAGAGACCCAGTACTTC.